These 21 T cell receptor beta chains originate from one sample sequenced in a study of T cell clusters in autoimmune cytopenias. One tube held mixed TRB-A and TRB-B primer pools for touch-down PCR. TCRdb re-called the multiplex PCR reads, yielding one record per CDR3 amino acid sequence without DNA. The sample includes 4,700 or so distinct CDR3 sequences. TRB was amplified from around 0.25 ug of peripheral blood genomic DNA per sample. The sequenced material came from peripheral blood. Source of these receptors: a human donor with an autoimmune cytopenia or autoimmune hepatitis (not recorded which).

The V call is TRBV19, the J call TRBJ1-5. CDR3 length: 13 amino acids. Germline V lookup: CDR1 LNHDA, CDR2 SQIVND (reference sequence). CDR3 protein: CASSTVSNQPQHF.

According to its frequency, this clonotype is medium-sized. The chain links TRBV29-1 to TRBJ2-7; TCRdb's D call of TRBD2 is untestable without DNA. The CDR3 is 12 amino acids. The germline V gene has CDR1 SQVTM and CDR2 ANQGSEA. Here the CDR3 reads CSVSGPTYEQYF.

By frequency, this clonotype registers medium-sized (0.01 to 0.1%). The chain joins TRBV19 to TRBJ2-3; TCRdb's assignment of TRBD1 cannot be checked, as there is no DNA. The CDR3 is made up of 14 amino acids. In germline, CDR1 is LNHDA, CDR2 SQIVND (reference sequence). CDR3 sequence: CASSTGVNTDTQYF.

This clonotype is classed as medium-sized by frequency. V gene TRBV6-6 combines with J gene TRBJ2-1; with no DNA, the TCRdb D assignment of TRBD2 cannot be verified. Germline-derived CDR1 and CDR2 are MNHNY and SVGAGI (reference sequence). The CDR3 is 18 residues long. CDR3 protein: CASSELAGAPSSYNEQFF.

This chain links TRBV10-2 with TRBJ2-7; the D call of TRBD1 rests on TCRdb alone, since no DNA is present to check it. Germline CDR1 is WSHSY and CDR2 is SAAADI. CDR3 length: 16 amino acids. This CDR3 is CASSDPGQGLSYEQYF.

This chain joins TRBV6-5 and TRBJ2-6; TCRdb's D call of TRBD1 is untestable without DNA. The germline V gene encodes CDR1 MNHEY and CDR2 SVGAGI. This CDR3 has 14 residues. This chain's CDR3 is CASDQGTGANVLTF.

This chain connects TRBV29-1 to TRBJ1-2; the TCRdb call, TRBD1, lacks DNA for checking. Germline CDR1 and CDR2: SQVTM and ANQGSEA. The CDR3 extends over 14 amino acids. The CDR3 reads CSVEDGFRGGGYTF.

This chain uses TRBV7-6 with TRBJ2-2. In germline, CDR1 is SGHVS, CDR2 FNYEAQ. The length of the CDR3 is 16 residues. CDR3 protein: CASSLGIQRNTGELFF.

V and J are TRBV6-2 or TRBV6-3 and TRBJ1-5; TCRdb reports TRBD1, a call that lacks DNA to check it against. Germline-derived CDR1 and CDR2 are MNHEY and SVGEGT. This CDR3 region has 21 residues. The CDR3 loop is CASSPRQGGHDFPYSNQPQHF.

The chain is built from TRBV19 and TRBJ2-3; there is no DNA to check the TCRdb D call of TRBD2. CDR1 and CDR2 from the germline V gene are LNHDA and SQIVND (reference sequence). The CDR3 is made up of 13 amino acids. The CDR3 here is CASSTHIANTQYF.

The rearrangement uses TRBV27 and TRBJ2-1; with no DNA, the TCRdb D assignment of TRBD2 cannot be verified. Germline V gene lookup returns CDR1 MNHEY and CDR2 SMNVEV (reference sequence). The CDR3 runs to 15 residues. CDR3 loop: CASSRGTSVGDEQFF.

This clonotype is large by frequency. The chain has TRBV19 and TRBJ2-3; TCRdb names TRBD2, which stays unverified in the absence of DNA. The CDR3 totals 15 residues. Germline lookup yields CDR1 LNHDA and CDR2 SQIVND (reference sequence). The CDR3 loop is CASCRDSYSTDTQYF.

The chain's CDR3 is CASSLNPSGELFF. The J gene is TRBJ2-2, the V gene TRBV5-4; TCRdb returns TRBD1, unconfirmable since there is no DNA. CDR1 is SGHNT, CDR2 YYREEE, per germline (reference sequence). The CDR3 runs 13 residues.

The rearrangement uses TRBV19 and TRBJ1-3. Germline CDR1 LNHDA, CDR2 SQIVND (reference sequence). The CDR3 runs to 14 residues. This chain's CDR3 is CASSIRGPGNTIYF.

The CDR3 loop reads CASNRNYQETQYF. V and J are TRBV19 and TRBJ2-5. Germline loops: CDR1 LNHDA, CDR2 SQIVND (reference sequence). The CDR3 runs 13 residues.

The V gene is TRBV18, the J gene TRBJ1-3; TCRdb reports TRBD1, a call that lacks DNA to check it against. The CDR3 sequence is 17 residues long. CDR1 KGHSH and CDR2 LQKENI come from the germline V gene. CDR3 sequence reads: CASSLFPGSSSGNTIYF.

This clonotype counts as medium-sized by frequency. The J gene is TRBJ2-3, the V gene TRBV29-1; lacking DNA, the TRBD1 call made by TCRdb goes unchecked. The CDR3 has 15 amino acids. Per the germline V gene, CDR1 is SQVTM and CDR2 is ANQGSEA. The CDR3 sequence: CSGGGTGGATDTQYF.

This sequence joins TRBV5-1 and TRBJ2-5. The CDR3 covers 13 residues. Germline V gene data show CDR1 as SGHRS and CDR2 as YFSETQ. The CDR3 here is CASSLSLQETQYF.

The V gene is TRBV6-1, the J gene TRBJ1-2; TCRdb indicates TRBD1, and absent DNA this call remains unverified. CDR1 and CDR2 (germline): MNHNS, SASEGT. The CDR3 totals 15 residues. CDR3 protein: CASSERRADNYGYTF.

The chain has TRBV27 and TRBJ2-7; TCRdb's D gene call, TRBD1, goes unchecked for lack of DNA. Germline V gene data show CDR1 as MNHEY and CDR2 as SMNVEV (reference sequence). The CDR3 is 14 residues long. CDR3 in amino acids: CASSPGQGRYEQYF.

The rearrangement links TRBV5-6 to TRBJ1-5. This CDR3 is 13 amino acids long. Germline CDR1 and CDR2: SGHDT and YYEEEE. The CDR3 sequence: CASSLQRNQPQHF.